The 8 T cell receptor beta chains below all came from one sample that was sequenced in a study of vaccination and CD4 T cells after COVID-19. Their antigens remain unidentified. The Oncomine TCR Beta short-read assay was applied to DNA of cultured CD4+ T cells. MiXCR was run by TCRdb on the PCR reads, yielding one entry per CDR3 protein. Of roughly 15,000 distinct CDR3 sequences detected, 50% to 65% appear once; the ten largest clones hold about 10%. The treatment here: approximately 10-day PBMC culture with coronavirus spike peptide pools or control peptides (ViraFEST assay). The sequenced sample consisted of CD4+ T cells from blood, cultured in vitro. The receptor set was obtained from a human donor who had recovered from COVID-19.

This chain connects TRBV20-1 to TRBJ1-1; 8 bases fit TRBD1. V was pared by 5 bases and J by 5 bases, with 7 bases of the junction left unmatched. CDR3 size: 13 residues. The germline gives CDR1 DFQATT, CDR2 SNEGSKA (reference sequence). The DNA of the CDR3 is TGCAGTGCTCCCGGGACAGGATGGACTGAAGCTTTCTTT. Its translation: CSAPGTGWTEAFF.

The chain links TRBV7-2 to TRBJ1-2; D remains ambiguous. Germline lookup yields CDR1 SGHTA and CDR2 FQGNSA. The CDR3 contains 14 residues. Trimming took 2 bases from V and 5 from J, leaving 12 bases between them. CDR3 DNA sequence: TGTGCCAGCAGCTTAAGCGGGAAAGGGTATGGCTACACCTTC. Amino acid sequence: CASSLSGKGYGYTF.

The chain is built from TRBV20-1 and TRBJ2-5; 14 positions agree with TRBD2. This CDR3 has 16 residues. Germline V gene sequence: CDR1 DFQATT, CDR2 SNEGSKA (reference sequence). Unmatched junction bases numbered 7, after V lost 3 bases and J lost 4 bases. Here the CDR3 DNA reads TGCAGTGCTAGGAAGACTAGCGGGAGGGCATCAGAGACCCAGTACTTC. Its protein is CSARKTSGRASETQYF.

This chain links TRBV24-1 with TRBJ2-3; D call uncertain. V lost 7 bases and J lost 3, with 19 bases in between. CDR3 length: 16 amino acids. CDR1 and CDR2 from the germline V gene are KGHDR and SFDVKD. The CDR3 protein is CATSSHHTDLTDTQYF. CDR3 bases: TGTGCCACCAGCAGCCACCACACGGACCTGACAGATACGCAGTATTTT.

As to this clonotype: The junction and the germline gene differ at one end; a read error may be behind it. The CDR3 loop reads CASSLGQATDTQYF. The CDR3 DNA follows: TGTGCCAGCAGCCTCGGGCAGGCAACAGACACGCAGTATTTT. The rearrangement joins TRBV7-2 to TRBJ2-3, with D uncertain. Germline values: CDR1 SGHTA, CDR2 FQGNSA. This CDR3 region has 14 residues.

This chain connects TRBV2 to TRBJ1-5; D call uncertain. The length of the CDR3 is 16 residues. The ends were cut back, 2 bases at V and 1 base at J, with 12 bases in the middle. Germline V gene lookup returns CDR1 SNHLY and CDR2 FYNNEI. This chain's CDR3 is CASSELTQMSNQPQHF. The CDR3 region has the DNA TGTGCCAGCAGTGAATTGACCCAAATGAGCAATCAGCCCCAGCATTTT. Drawing the rest from reference TRBV2 and TRBJ1-5, the complete variable domain is EPEVTQTPSHQVTQMGQEVILRCVPISNHLYFYWYRQILGQKVEFLVSFYNNEISEKSEIFDDQFSVERPDGSNFTLKIRSTKLEDSAMYFCASSELTQMSNQPQHFGDGTRLSIL.

The gene calls are TRBV20-1 and TRBJ2-3; 7 bases are shared with TRBD2. J lost 3 bases, V lost 6 bases, and 3 bases had no gene match. This CDR3 contains 12 residues. The germline V gene has CDR1 DFQATT and CDR2 SNEGSKA (reference sequence). The CDR3 nucleotides are TGCAGTGCCAGACTAGCAACAGATACGCAGTATTTT. Encoded protein: CSARLATDTQYF.

V is TRBV10-3 and J is TRBJ2-5, with unresolved D. The CDR3 is 16 residues long. Trimming pared 4 bases from V and 2 bases from J, leaving 17 bases between. Germline CDR1 is ENHRY and CDR2 is SYGVKD. The DNA for the CDR3 is TGTGCCATCAGTGTCGTCCGGGCTTCGCTACAAGAGACCCAGTACTTC. Its protein product is CAISVVRASLQETQYF.